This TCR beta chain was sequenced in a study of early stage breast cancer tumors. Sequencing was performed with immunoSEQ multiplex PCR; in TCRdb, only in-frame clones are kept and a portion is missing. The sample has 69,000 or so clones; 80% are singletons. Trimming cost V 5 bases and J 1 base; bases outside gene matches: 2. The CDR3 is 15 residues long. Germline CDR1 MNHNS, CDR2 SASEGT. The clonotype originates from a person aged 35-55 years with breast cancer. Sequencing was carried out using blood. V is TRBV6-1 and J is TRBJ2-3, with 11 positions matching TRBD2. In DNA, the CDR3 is TGTGCCAGCAGTCTACTAGCGGGGGGCACAGATACGCAGTATTTT. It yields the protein CASSLLAGGTDTQYF.